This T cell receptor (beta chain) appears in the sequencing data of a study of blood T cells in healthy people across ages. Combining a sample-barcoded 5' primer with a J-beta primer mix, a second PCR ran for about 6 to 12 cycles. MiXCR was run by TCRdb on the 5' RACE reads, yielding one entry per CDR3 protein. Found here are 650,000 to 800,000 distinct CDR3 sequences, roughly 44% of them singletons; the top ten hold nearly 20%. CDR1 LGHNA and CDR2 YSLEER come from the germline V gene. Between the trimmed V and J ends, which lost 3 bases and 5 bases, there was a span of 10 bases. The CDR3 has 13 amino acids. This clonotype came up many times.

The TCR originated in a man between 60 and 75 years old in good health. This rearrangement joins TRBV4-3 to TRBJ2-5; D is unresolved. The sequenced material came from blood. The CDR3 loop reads CASSQSGMETQYF. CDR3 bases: TGCGCCAGCAGCCAGAGTGGGATGGAGACCCAGTACTTC.